Reported below is one T cell receptor (beta chain). Its antigen is unknown. The sample holds no much larger clone one base away, and base qualities are not on file. Trimming accounts for 8 bases at V and 4 bases at J, while the number of junction bases matched to no gene is 8. Reading the germline V gene gives CDR1 MNHEY and CDR2 SVGAGI. From the cysteine through the phenylalanine, the CDR3 covers 15 amino acids. Only the CDR3 part of the read is kept: 45 bases, read in frame from the first base. The immunoSEQ Assay, a bias-controlled multiplex PCR, was used to amplify TCRbeta CDR3 regions from genomic DNA. Turning to the authors' computational methods: The number of nucleated cells in each sample was estimated from the amplification of reference gene primers within the assay. To quantify the absolute abundance of each unique TCRbeta CDR3 rearrangement, sequence reads were collapsed and filtered. For each sample, productive Simpson clonality was calculated by taking the square root of Simpson's diversity index across productive rearrangements. This is the immuneACCESS table as TCRdb keeps it, with only in-frame sequences that have V and J called. A part of the clones is gone; compared with another copy, unresolved V genes explain less than half, and the rest is unexplained. The D gene and trimming were derived from the DNA, and the V and J assignments and clone size from that table. This sample has 400,000 to 450,000 clones in its table, and approximately 88% of those were observed once. The ten largest clones take up about 12% of the sample.

At one collaborating source in Seattle, patients were enrolled during active infection and were followed longitudinally through the course of disease. Each collaborating institution followed its own protocols to collect whole blood in K2EDTA tubes. Collaborator samples were shipped for TCRbeta analysis as frozen whole blood, isolated PBMCs, or DNA extracted from either sample type. The data belong to a study of blood T cell repertoires in COVID-19 (dated by TCRdb to 2018 to 2021). Turning to the overall study: Collaborator samples came from the United States, Italy and Spain and covered acute and convalescent phases of COVID-19. The prospective study material was composed of cDNA or gDNA derived from T cells, B-cell-depleted T cells, or PBMCs. Subjects who had been exposed to COVID-19, were actively infected with it, or had recovered from it provided the deeply sampled blood TCRbeta repertoires that made up the dataset. A freely available public database, intended as a resource for researchers studying the immune response to SARS-CoV-2, is where the repertoires were released. Samples were obtained from the ongoing ImmuneRACE study (first 160 participants) and from about 1,300 subjects provided by 6 global collaborators. Sample metadata almost always included a de-identified subject ID, COVID-19 status, age in years and sex. HLA class I and class II types, where available, came from metadata supplied by the sample provider rather than from assay-based typing. Study-level results and caveats: The amount of clinical and demographic metadata varied by source and participant and was provided uncurated.

The sequence was collected from a woman between 50 and 59 years old with COVID-19, enrolled during active disease. Sequenced material: peripheral blood. The V gene is TRBV6-5 and the J gene is TRBJ2-3, with TRBD1 matching 11 junction bases. The CDR3 loop reads CASSPGTGGPDTQYF. In nucleotide form, the sequence is TGTGCCAGCTCTCCCGGGACAGGGGGGCCAGATACGCAGTATTTT.